This T cell receptor (beta chain) was recovered during a study of Graves' ophthalmopathy and Graves' hyperthyroidism. General study points: Most expanded clonotypes from thyroid (those above 0.001 frequency) were also found in blood.

Per germline, CDR1 LGHNT and CDR2 FRNRAP. There are 16 residues in the CDR3. With 3 bases clipped from V and 0 bases from J, the junction kept 5 bases outside the gene matches. Hyperthyroidism patients were newly diagnosed, under 2 months' duration, aged 18 to 65. Among the exclusions were patients with other autoimmune diseases, uncontrolled infections, pregnancy or lactation. Diagnosis was based on clinical symptoms, serum thyroxine, TRAb, thyroid ultrasound and orbital computed tomography. Remarks on this clonotype: Its antigen is unknown.

RNA transcripts yielded amplified TCR beta CDR3 regions. RT-PCR with HTBI primers came first, then second-round multiplex PCR. TCRdb re-called the multiplex PCR reads through MiXCR, storing one row per CDR3 protein. Altogether 580,000 or so distinct CDR3 sequences are present, 35% to 40% being singletons, with the ten largest covering approximately 4.1%. This chain connects TRBV12-5 to TRBJ1-5, with TRBD1 identical over 7 bases. The sample was peripheral blood or thyroid tissue (not recorded which). The receptor comes from an adult man with Graves' hyperthyroidism. CDR3 loop: CASGFGTASSNQPQHF. The CDR3 coding sequence is TGTGCTAGTGGTTTCGGGACAGCCTCTAGCAATCAGCCCCAGCATTTT.